Listed below are T cell receptor beta chains from one sample, sequenced in a study of neurological immune-mediated disorders. TCRdb called the 5' RACE reads again in MiXCR, with one record for every CDR3 protein. The table lists some 45,000 distinct CDR3 sequences, about an eighth of them singletons. The sample taken for sequencing was PBMCs. These receptors all come from a male donor with HTLV-1-associated myelopathy (HAM/TSP). The CDR3 runs from the conserved cysteine through the conserved F or W.

length: 14; V: TRBV20-1; J: TRBJ2-1; CDR3: CSAREFRVADEQFF
length: 15; V: TRBV20-1; J: TRBJ2-7; CDR3: CSARRIGQSLAEQYF
length: 14; V: TRBV20-1; J: TRBJ2-2; CDR3: CSAADRGNTGELFF
length: 17; V: TRBV20-1; J: TRBJ2-7; CDR3: CSARDALFKRGSYEQYF
length: 16; V: TRBV5-1; J: TRBJ2-5; CDR3: CASSLGTSESQETQYF
length: 13; V: TRBV7-2; J: TRBJ1-6; CDR3: CASSPQGESPLHF
length: 13; V: TRBV10-2; J: TRBJ1-1; CDR3: CASSWSRGEEAFF
length: 14; V: TRBV5-1; J: TRBJ2-7; CDR3: CASSSTSGSYEQYF
length: 16; V: TRBV6-1; J: TRBJ1-3; CDR3: CASRREPGSSGNTIYF
length: 12; V: TRBV20-1; J: TRBJ1-1; CDR3: CSAKDSNTEAFF
length: 13; V: TRBV28; J: TRBJ2-6; CDR3: CASSLSGANVLTF
length: 14; V: TRBV20-1; J: TRBJ2-1; CDR3: CSAREGGGADEQFF
length: 13; V: TRBV20-1; J: TRBJ1-3; CDR3: CSAPGEGGNTIYF
length: 12; V: TRBV20-1; J: TRBJ1-5; CDR3: CSAYPSPQPQHF
length: 12; V: TRBV10-3; J: TRBJ1-2; CDR3: CAISVPGAGYTF
length: 17; V: TRBV5-1; J: TRBJ2-2; CDR3: CASRTTYRGKHTGELFF
length: 13; V: TRBV3-1; J: TRBJ1-1; CDR3: CASSQHGNTEAFF
length: 12; V: TRBV10-1; J: TRBJ1-2; CDR3: CASGAHQYGYTF
length: 14; V: TRBV20-1; J: TRBJ1-5; CDR3: CSAERPGGNQPQHF
length: 14; V: TRBV5-1; J: TRBJ1-1; CDR3: CASSPGQGGTEAFF
length: 15; V: TRBV10-3; J: TRBJ2-7; CDR3: CAISDGTDQPYEQYF
length: 15; V: TRBV20-1; J: TRBJ2-1; CDR3: CSARGTSVGYNEQFF
length: 14; V: TRBV13; J: TRBJ2-5; CDR3: CASSLPTDQETQYF
length: 15; V: TRBV11-2; J: TRBJ1-5; CDR3: CASSPRQSSNQPQHF
length: 14; V: TRBV2; J: TRBJ2-2; CDR3: CASSGARITGELFF
length: 15; V: TRBV25-1; J: TRBJ1-2; CDR3: CASSDSKGQGYGYTF
length: 14; V: TRBV20-1; J: TRBJ1-6; CDR3: CSATSDRLGSPLHF
length: 13; V: TRBV2; J: TRBJ2-3; CDR3: CASGNGVTDTQYF
length: 15; V: TRBV7-9; J: TRBJ2-5; CDR3: CASSYNRGLGETQYF
length: 14; V: TRBV11-3; J: TRBJ1-2; CDR3: CASSGLGANYGYTF
length: 13; V: TRBV6-6; J: TRBJ2-7; CDR3: CASSSGLATEQYF
length: 15; V: TRBV20-1; J: TRBJ2-3; CDR3: CSASGPPLATDTQYF